Presented here are 29 T cell receptor beta chains from one specimen sequenced in a study of a mutant IDH1 vaccine in newly diagnosed glioma. Sequencing was performed with immunoSEQ multiplex PCR; in TCRdb, only in-frame clones are kept and a portion is missing. Here the sample spans approximately 100,000 clones, under 90% being singletons. The antigens for these receptors are not known. As for time point: week 47, end of study. Alongside topical imiquimod, each dose of vaccine comprised 300 ug of mutant IDH1 20-mer peptide. The sequences come from PBMCs, collected from a glioma patient whose treatment included an IDH1 peptide vaccine. The receptors here all came from a woman between 50 and 59 years old with glioma.

This chain links TRBV6-1 with TRBJ2-7, with D tentatively TRBD1 or TRBD2 (5 bases each). Germline V gene data show CDR1 as MNHNS and CDR2 as SASEGT. This CDR3 contains 14 residues. V lost 6 bases to trimming and J lost 7 bases, with 19 bases between them. CDR3 in amino acids: CASSERGRRTEQYF. The CDR3 DNA sequence: TGTGCCAGCAGCGAAAGGGGCAGGAGGACGGAGCAGTACTTC.

With respect to this clone: Other DNA sequences within the sample encode an identical CDR3. The chain combines TRBV18 with TRBJ2-1; the D is unclear. The CDR3 length is 13 residues. The germline V gene encodes CDR1 KGHSH and CDR2 LQKENI. The V and J ends lost 3 bases and 5 bases respectively, with 8 bases between them. The CDR3 coding sequence is TGTGCCAGCTCACCCTCTGGGGACAATGAGCAGTTCTTC. This encodes CASSPSGDNEQFF. Combining the CDR3 with reference TRBV18 and TRBJ2-1 gives the whole variable domain NAGVMQNPRHLVRRRGQEARLRCSPMKGHSHVYWYRQLPEEGLKFMVYLQKENIIDESGMPKERFSAEFPKEGPSILRIQQVVRGDSAAYFCASSPSGDNEQFFGPGTRLTVL.

The chain is built from TRBV2 and TRBJ2-7; D could derive from TRBD1 or TRBD2 (5 bases each). The V end was cut by 3 bases, the J end by 3 bases, with 18 bases between. Germline loops: CDR1 SNHLY, CDR2 FYNNEI. The CDR3 has 16 amino acids. As DNA, the CDR3 is TGTGCCAGCAGTGAGGAGGTCAGGGTAGTAGTCTACGAGCAGTACTTC. Its protein product is CASSEEVRVVVYEQYF.

The rearrangement links TRBV5-4 to TRBJ2-2; no clear D gene. Germline V lookup: CDR1 SGHNT, CDR2 YYREEE (reference sequence). V lost 5 bases and J lost 5, with 10 bases in between. This CDR3 comprises 13 residues. DNA of the CDR3: TGTGCCAGCAGACTCACAGAAACCGGGGAGCTGTTTTTT. This encodes CASRLTETGELFF.

This clone came up once. The chain combines TRBV6-5 with TRBJ1-1; perhaps TRBD1 as D (6 bases). Trimming took 0 bases from V and 0 from J, leaving 8 bases between them. This CDR3 is built from 15 residues. Per germline, CDR1 MNHEY and CDR2 SVGAGI. The CDR3 protein is CASSYSNRVNTEAFF. The CDR3 DNA follows: TGTGCCAGCAGTTACTCGAACAGGGTGAACACTGAAGCTTTCTTT.

The chain recombines TRBV6-5 with TRBJ1-5; 7 nucleotides match TRBD1. The CDR3 is 14 amino acids. J was trimmed by 6 bases and V by 2 bases; bases with no gene match: 4. Germline CDR1 and CDR2: MNHEY and SVGAGI. The CDR3, as DNA: TGTGCCAGCAGTTACGTCAGGGGGGCTCAGCCCCAGCATTTT. Its protein product is CASSYVRGAQPQHF.

The chain joins TRBV5-1 to TRBJ1-2, with 7 bases aligning to TRBD1. The germline V gene has CDR1 SGHRS and CDR2 YFSETQ. The CDR3 sequence is 13 residues long. V shed 0 bases, J shed 6 bases, and the junction held 2 bases outside the gene matches. Here the CDR3 reads CASSLDRGDGYTF. The CDR3 region has the DNA TGCGCCAGCAGCTTGGACAGGGGCGATGGCTACACCTTC. Variable domain in full (rest from reference TRBV5-1 and TRBJ1-2): KAGVTQTPRYLIKTRGQQVTLSCSPISGHRSVSWYQQTPGQGLQFLFEYFSETQRNKGNFPGRFSGRQFSNSRSEMNVSTLELGDSALYLCASSLDRGDGYTFGSGTRLTVV.

The chain employs TRBV5-1 and TRBJ2-5; weak D call: TRBD1 (5 bases). The CDR3 is made up of 15 amino acids. V was pared by 4 bases and J by 4 bases, with 17 bases between. Germline V gene sequence: CDR1 SGHRS, CDR2 YFSETQ. The CDR3 sequence: CASSPLRQGGETQYF. The CDR3 DNA reads as TGCGCCAGCAGCCCCCTCCGCCAGGGTGGAGAGACCCAGTACTTC.

The chain recombines TRBV6-1 with TRBJ1-3; perhaps TRBD1 as D (5 bases). The germline V and J ends were trimmed by 2 bases and 5 bases, with 10 bases remaining between them. Germline V gives CDR1 MNHNS, CDR2 SASEGT. The CDR3 totals 14 residues. The CDR3 coding sequence is TGTGCCAGCAGTGAAAGTAAGGGGAGAAACACCATATATTTT. This sequence encodes CASSESKGRNTIYF.

This clone was detected once. V usage is TRBV5-1 and J usage is TRBJ2-7; 8 bases line up with TRBD1. J lost 7 bases, V lost 4 bases, and 13 bases had no gene match. This CDR3 region has 15 residues. The germline V gene has CDR1 SGHRS and CDR2 YFSETQ. The CDR3, as DNA: TGCGCCAGCAGCGAAAACGCAGGGGGCGCGGGGGAGCAGTACTTC. Amino acids: CASSENAGGAGEQYF.

The genes are TRBV10-1 and TRBJ1-1; D might be TRBD1 (6 bases). The CDR3 totals 12 residues. Trimming left V 2 bases short and J 6 bases short, with 7 bases between. Germline loops: CDR1 WNHNN, CDR2 SYGVQD (reference sequence). Here the CDR3 DNA reads TGCGCCAGCAGTGAGGGGGGGCCTGAAGCTTTCTTT. Protein product: CASSEGGPEAFF.

V and J are TRBV13 and TRBJ2-1; 8 bases map to TRBD2. From germline, CDR1 is PRHDT and CDR2 FYEKMQ (reference sequence). The CDR3 length is 12 residues. Germline trimming cut 5 bases from V and 16 bases from J; bases unmatched to any gene: 10. The CDR3 bases are TGTGCCAGCAGCGGTAGCGGGGCCATTCATTTCTTC. Translation gives CASSGSGAIHFF.

This clone was seen just once. The J gene is TRBJ2-2, the V gene TRBV6-1, with 7 positions matching TRBD2. CDR3 length: 15 residues. The V gene's germline CDR1 is MNHNS and CDR2 SASEGT. The V and J ends lost 9 bases and 6 bases, in that order; junction bases with no gene match: 13. The CDR3 DNA reads as TGTGCCAGGCGGAGGGGAGGGGCAAGGGCCGGGGAGCTGTTTTTT. Translation: CARRRGGARAGELFF.

The chain couples TRBV10-3 to TRBJ1-3, with a possible D match to TRBD1 (5 bases). The CDR3 extends over 14 amino acids. Germline V gene lookup returns CDR1 ENHRY and CDR2 SYGVKD. The V end lost 6 bases, the J end lost 0 bases, and 9 bases lay between the germline ends. The CDR3 coding sequence is TGTGCCATCAGCCGGGGGACCTCTGGAAACACCATATATTTT. Residues: CAISRGTSGNTIYF.

The CDR3 DNA reads TGTGCCAGCAGCTTAGCGGGTAGCAATCAGCCCCAGCATTTT. Translating it yields CASSLAGSNQPQHF. This sequence joins TRBV7-2 and TRBJ1-5, with D unclear. The CDR3 totals 14 residues. With 0 bases removed from V and 0 bases from J, the gap between germline ends came to 3 bases. Germline loops: CDR1 SGHTA, CDR2 FQGNSA.

The chain recombines TRBV7-8 with TRBJ2-3; D gene unclear. The CDR3 length is 12 residues. V shed 5 bases and J shed 2 bases, with 5 bases lying between them. Germline V gene lookup returns CDR1 SGHVS and CDR2 FQNEAQ. The CDR3 DNA is TGTGCCAGCAGCGTTAACACAGATACGCAGTATTTT. This gives the protein CASSVNTDTQYF.

The table lists this clone with a count of one. The rearrangement joins TRBV7-8 to TRBJ2-1, with TRBD2 matching 10 bases. This CDR3 spans 16 amino acids. CDR1 is SGHVS, CDR2 FQNEAQ, per germline. J gave up 3 bases and V 5 bases, and 7 bases lay outside the gene matches. This CDR3 reads CASSPGTSVFYNEQFF. CDR3 in DNA: TGTGCCAGCAGCCCCGGGACTAGCGTTTTCTACAATGAGCAGTTCTTC.

The genes are TRBV9 and TRBJ1-2, with D hard to call. The CDR3 runs to 15 residues. The ends were cut back, 1 base at V and 6 bases at J, with 16 bases in the middle. Germline V gene sequence: CDR1 SGDLS, CDR2 YYNGEE. The DNA for the CDR3 is TGTGCCAGCAGCGTATTAGGGCCGCGGGTGGATGGCTACACCTTC. Translation gives CASSVLGPRVDGYTF.

This chain joins TRBV30 and TRBJ2-3, with 7 positions matching TRBD2. Germline V gene lookup returns CDR1 GTSNPN and CDR2 SVGIG (reference sequence). J gave up 1 base and V 3 bases, and 4 bases lay outside the gene matches. The CDR3 consists of 14 residues. This CDR3 is CAWRGGIGTDTQYF. As DNA, the CDR3 is TGTGCCTGGAGGGGGGGGATTGGCACAGATACGCAGTATTTT.

This clone has only one observation. The chain recombines TRBV27 with TRBJ2-2; D perhaps matches TRBD2 (6 bases). The CDR3 length is 16 residues. The germline V gene has CDR1 MNHEY and CDR2 SMNVEV (reference sequence). Deletions cut 3 bases from V and 3 bases from J, with 14 bases between. DNA for the CDR3: TGTGCCAGCAGTTTTCGTCGGGACTCGTACACCGGGGAGCTGTTTTTT. It yields the protein CASSFRRDSYTGELFF.

This clone was counted a few times. The gene calls are TRBV11-2 and TRBJ1-5; D is possibly TRBD1 (6 bases). Trimming removed 4 bases from V and 3 bases from J, with 10 bases in between. CDR3 length: 14 residues. Germline CDR1 is SGHAT and CDR2 is FQNNGV. CDR3 protein: CASSSQGSNQPQHF. In nucleotides, the CDR3 is TGTGCCAGCAGCTCACAGGGCTCCAATCAGCCCCAGCATTTT.

The V call is TRBV5-4, the J call TRBJ2-1; D is undetermined. This CDR3 has 17 residues. Germline CDR1 reads SGHNT; CDR2 reads YYREEE (reference sequence). The V end lost 7 bases, the J end lost 3 bases, and 23 bases lay between the germline ends. As DNA, the CDR3 is TGTGCCAGCCAAGAGACGGGCGCTCTGGGCGGCTACAATGAGCAGTTCTTC. Protein sequence: CASQETGALGGYNEQFF. The whole variable domain, remainder taken from reference TRBV5-4 and TRBJ2-1, is ETGVTQSPTHLIKTRGQQVTLRCSSQSGHNTVSWYQQALGQGPQFIFQYYREEENGRGNFPPRFSGLQFPNYSSELNVNALELDDSALYLCASQETGALGGYNEQFFGPGTRLTVL.

This clone was seen only a few times. This specimen includes other DNA sequences encoding the same CDR3. The gene calls are TRBV2 and TRBJ1-5; TRBD1 matches at 7 bases. Germline CDR1 and CDR2: SNHLY and FYNNEI. The CDR3 totals 14 residues. The V segment lost 6 bases and the J segment 4 bases; nucleotides outside the gene matches: 6. CDR3 amino acids: CASRTGLSNQPQHF. The CDR3 DNA reads as TGTGCCAGCAGGACAGGGCTAAGTAATCAGCCCCAGCATTTT.

A few counts support this clone. The J gene is TRBJ1-5, the V gene TRBV5-6, with TRBD1 identical over 8 bases. CDR3 size: 16 residues. CDR1 SGHDT and CDR2 YYEEEE come from the germline V gene. V shed 5 bases, J shed 3 bases, and the junction held 10 bases outside the gene matches. CDR3 loop: CASSHRQGIDNQPQHF. Here the CDR3 DNA reads TGTGCCAGCAGTCACCGACAGGGGATCGACAATCAGCCCCAGCATTTT.

The chain has TRBV5-1 and TRBJ2-2, with 9 bases identical to TRBD2. CDR3 length: 16 amino acids. Germline assignment: CDR1 SGHRS and CDR2 YFSETQ. The J segment lost 7 bases and the V segment lost 4 bases, leaving 11 bases of the junction unmatched. CDR3 DNA: TGCGCCAGCAGCCCGTCATTAGCGGGAGAGGTCGGGGAGCTGTTTTTT. Its translation is CASSPSLAGEVGELFF.

The chain couples TRBV7-9 to TRBJ2-3; 12 bases match TRBD2. The CDR3 consists of 16 residues. V shed 4 bases, J shed 3 bases, and the junction held 5 bases outside the gene matches. Germline V gene data show CDR1 as SEHNR and CDR2 as FQNEAQ (reference sequence). CDR3 amino acids: CASSSRLAGATDTQYF. Written as DNA, the CDR3 is TGTGCCAGCAGCTCCCGACTAGCGGGAGCAACAGATACGCAGTATTTT. Drawing the rest from reference TRBV7-9 and TRBJ2-3, the complete variable domain is DTGVSQNPRHKITKRGQNVTFRCDPISEHNRLYWYRQTLGQGPEFLTYFQNEAQLEKSRLLSDRFSAERPKGSFSTLEIQRTEQGDSAMYLCASSSRLAGATDTQYFGPGTRLTVL.

This chain links TRBV9 with TRBJ2-2; D may be TRBD2 (6 bases). Germline values: CDR1 SGDLS, CDR2 YYNGEE. Trimming pared 3 bases from V and 0 bases from J, leaving 15 bases between. The CDR3 consists of 17 residues. CDR3 sequence (DNA): TGTGCCAGCAGCGACCCCGGTAGCGGCCCGAACACCGGGGAGCTGTTTTTT. It codes for CASSDPGSGPNTGELFF.

The chain combines TRBV2 with TRBJ2-7; perhaps TRBD1 as D (6 bases). CDR1 is SNHLY, CDR2 FYNNEI, per germline. The CDR3 spans 14 residues. The V and J ends lost 6 bases and 2 bases respectively, with 14 bases between them. In nucleotides, the CDR3 is TGTGCCAGCAGCCTTTTACAGGGACCCTACGAGCAGTACTTC. The encoded protein is CASSLLQGPYEQYF.

The chain is built from TRBV19 and TRBJ2-2; no reliable D call. The CDR3 spans 15 residues. Germline CDR1 reads LNHDA; CDR2 reads SQIVND (reference sequence). V was clipped by 5 bases and J by 1 base, with 11 bases between them. The CDR3 spells CASSPTTRNTGELFF. CDR3 coding DNA: TGTGCCAGTAGTCCAACCACACGGAACACCGGGGAGCTGTTTTTT.